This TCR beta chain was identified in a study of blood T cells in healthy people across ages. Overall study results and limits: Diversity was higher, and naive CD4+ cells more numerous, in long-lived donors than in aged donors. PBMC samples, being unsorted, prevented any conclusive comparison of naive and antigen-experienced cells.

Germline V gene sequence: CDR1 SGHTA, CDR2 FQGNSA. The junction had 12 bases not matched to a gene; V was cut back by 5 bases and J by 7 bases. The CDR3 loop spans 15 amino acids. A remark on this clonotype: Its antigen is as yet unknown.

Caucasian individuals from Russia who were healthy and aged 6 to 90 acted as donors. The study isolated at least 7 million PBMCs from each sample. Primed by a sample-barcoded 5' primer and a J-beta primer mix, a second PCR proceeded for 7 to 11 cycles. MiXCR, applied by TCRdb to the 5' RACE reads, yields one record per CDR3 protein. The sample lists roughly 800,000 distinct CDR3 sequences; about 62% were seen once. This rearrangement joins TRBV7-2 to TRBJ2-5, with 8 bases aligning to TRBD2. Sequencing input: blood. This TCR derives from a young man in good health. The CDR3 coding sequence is TGTGCCAGCAGCGCGGCGGGGGGCCAAGTCAGGACCCAGTACTTC. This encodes CASSAAGGQVRTQYF.